These 19 T cell receptor beta chains share one sample of origin, sequenced in a study of cytomegalovirus exposure and HLA in healthy donors. The primer mix had 60 Vbeta and 13 Jbeta primers. Method: immunoSEQ multiplex PCR; TCRdb's copy keeps in-frame clones and lacks some. The sample has around 140,000 clones, and its top ten clones hold roughly 1.5%. The sample comprised PBMCs. The receptors shown here come from a woman between 40 and 55 years old in good health and CMV-seronegative.

The rearrangement links TRBV29-1 to TRBJ2-2, with a weak D call TRBD2 (6 bases). The CDR3 runs to 13 residues. Germline V lookup: CDR1 SQVTM, CDR2 ANQGSEA. The V and J ends lost 5 bases and 2 bases respectively, with 9 bases between them. CDR3 in DNA: TGCAGCGTTTTGCGGGGCAACACCGGGGAGCTGTTTTTT. It translates to CSVLRGNTGELFF.

The chain combines TRBV5-4 with TRBJ2-3, with a tentative D call TRBD1 (5 bases). The V end was cut by 5 bases, the J end by 5 bases, with 9 bases between. The CDR3 loop spans 12 amino acids. CDR1 SGHNT and CDR2 YYREEE come from the germline V gene (reference sequence). The CDR3, as DNA: TGTGCCAGCAGTAGGGGCGAAGATACGCAGTATTTT. Its translation is CASSRGEDTQYF.

The chain recombines TRBV9 with TRBJ2-1; a possible D gene is TRBD1 (6 bases). The CDR3 is 15 amino acids. Germline CDR1 and CDR2: SGDLS and YYNGEE. Trimming shortened V by 3 bases and J by 8 bases, and 18 bases separated the two germline ends. The CDR3 bases are TGTGCCAGCAGCGGGGGGCGACAGATCTCGGATGAGCAGTTCTTC. Its protein product is CASSGGRQISDEQFF.

The CDR3 DNA is TGTGCCAGCAGCTTCGACCTACCAGGGACAGGGGGCAACTATGGCTACACCTTC. Encoded protein: CASSFDLPGTGGNYGYTF. The chain couples TRBV11-2 to TRBJ1-2; 12 bases are a match to TRBD1. This CDR3 is 18 amino acids long. Trimming took 3 bases from V and 2 from J; bases not matched to a gene: 10. Germline V lookup: CDR1 SGHAT, CDR2 FQNNGV.

This chain connects TRBV4-3 to TRBJ2-3; 9 nucleotides agree with TRBD2. The CDR3 covers 15 residues. J lost 6 bases, V lost 4 bases, and 8 bases had no gene match. Per the germline V gene, CDR1 is LGHNA and CDR2 is YSLEER. The CDR3 region is CASSLRSGGPDTQYF. CDR3 nucleotides: TGCGCCAGCAGCCTGCGTAGCGGGGGCCCGGATACGCAGTATTTT.

The chain joins TRBV5-1 to TRBJ2-2; the match to TRBD1 covers 11 bases. V gave up 3 bases and J gave up 6 bases; unmatched junction bases: 10. The CDR3 consists of 17 residues. The germline V gene encodes CDR1 SGHRS and CDR2 YFSETQ. CDR3 bases: TGCGCCAGCAGCTGGGGGACAGGGGGTAACCACCCCGGGGAGCTGTTTTTT. Translating gives CASSWGTGGNHPGELFF.

J is TRBJ1-5 and V is TRBV27, with 7 nucleotides matching TRBD1. Germline V gene data show CDR1 as MNHEY and CDR2 as SMNVEV (reference sequence). The CDR3 length is 14 residues. V was pared by 5 bases and J by 7 bases, with 8 bases of the junction left unmatched. Here the CDR3 reads CASSRRQGGQPQHF. CDR3 nucleotides: TGTGCCAGCAGTCGACGACAGGGTGGCCAGCCCCAGCATTTT.

The V and J genes are TRBV18 and TRBJ1-5; 7 bases fit TRBD1. Germline V lookup: CDR1 KGHSH, CDR2 LQKENI. This CDR3 comprises 18 residues. V shed 3 bases and J 2 bases; nucleotides not matched to a gene: 13. The CDR3 DNA reads TGTGCCAGCTCACCCGACAGGGTGGTAATTGTTGGCAATCAGCCCCAGCATTTT. This gives the protein CASSPDRVVIVGNQPQHF. The entire variable domain, with the rest obtained from reference TRBV18 and TRBJ1-5, is as follows: NAGVMQNPRHLVRRRGQEARLRCSPMKGHSHVYWYRQLPEEGLKFMVYLQKENIIDESGMPKERFSAEFPKEGPSILRIQQVVRGDSAAYFCASSPDRVVIVGNQPQHFGDGTRLSIL.

The chain joins TRBV4-3 to TRBJ1-2; 7 nucleotides align to TRBD1. Per the germline V gene, CDR1 is LGHNA and CDR2 is YSLEER. Trimming at V came to 3 bases and at J to 4 bases, leaving 8 bases not matched to a gene. The CDR3 covers 15 residues. The CDR3 sequence is CASSQAGGKGYGYTF. The DNA of the CDR3 is TGCGCCAGCAGCCAGGCAGGGGGTAAGGGCTATGGCTACACCTTC.

The chain has TRBV19 and TRBJ1-1; D is unclear. This CDR3 has 13 amino acids. V dropped 3 bases and J dropped 5 bases, with 10 bases sitting between them. Germline loops: CDR1 LNHDA, CDR2 SQIVND (reference sequence). The DNA of the CDR3 is TGTGCCAGTAGTATCCCTAGTAAGACTGAAGCTTTCTTT. This encodes CASSIPSKTEAFF.

The rearrangement uses TRBV5-1 and TRBJ1-1; 8 nucleotides match TRBD1. The CDR3 covers 16 residues. The germline gives CDR1 SGHRS, CDR2 YFSETQ. The J segment lost 4 bases and the V segment lost 0 bases, leaving 8 bases of the junction unmatched. The CDR3 nucleotides read TGCGCCAGCAGCTTGGCGGGGACAGGCCGAGGCACTGAAGCTTTCTTT. Residues: CASSLAGTGRGTEAFF.

The chain recombines TRBV6-4 with TRBJ1-5; D not resolved. CDR3 length: 18 residues. Trimming took 5 bases from V and 2 from J, leaving 22 bases between them. CDR1 MRHNA and CDR2 SNTAGT come from the germline V gene. The CDR3 loop reads CASSYWKQVTAGNQPQHF. The CDR3 nucleotides are TGTGCCAGCAGTTATTGGAAGCAGGTTACTGCTGGCAATCAGCCCCAGCATTTT.

This rearrangement joins TRBV19 to TRBJ1-1; D remains ambiguous. The germline gives CDR1 LNHDA, CDR2 SQIVND (reference sequence). V lost 1 base to trimming and J lost 1 base, with 10 bases between them. The CDR3 contains 15 residues. The CDR3 region has the DNA TGTGCCAGTAGTATAGCTAGGACTGCGAACACTGAAGCTTTCTTT. Its translation: CASSIARTANTEAFF.

This chain links TRBV7-3 with TRBJ2-1; D might be TRBD2 (6 bases). The V gene's germline CDR1 is SGHTA and CDR2 FQGTGA. This CDR3 region has 15 residues. Trimming removed 2 bases from V and 0 bases from J, with 8 bases in between. CDR3 sequence: CASSLVGSSYNEQFF. CDR3 bases: TGTGCCAGCAGCTTAGTCGGGAGCTCCTACAATGAGCAGTTCTTC.

V and J are TRBV4-1 and TRBJ1-4, with D hard to call. V was shortened by 7 bases and J by 3 bases, with 15 bases between the two germline ends. The CDR3 loop spans 15 amino acids. Germline V gene lookup returns CDR1 MGHRA and CDR2 YSYEKL. CDR3 sequence: CASTLIGESNEKLFF. CDR3 sequence (DNA): TGCGCCAGCACCCTAATAGGAGAGTCTAATGAAAAACTGTTTTTT.

V usage is TRBV10-3 and J usage is TRBJ2-3; 7 bases align to TRBD1. Germline CDR1 ENHRY, CDR2 SYGVKD. CDR3 length: 15 amino acids. With V trimmed by 4 bases and J by 2 bases, 6 bases remained unmatched. The CDR3 DNA reads TGTGCCATCAGTGGGACAGGAGGAACCACAGATACGCAGTATTTT. The encoded protein is CAISGTGGTTDTQYF.

The CDR3 sequence: CASSQEQGGGELFF. CDR3 nucleotides: TGCGCCAGCAGCCAAGAGCAGGGGGGCGGGGAGCTGTTTTTT. V gene TRBV4-3 combines with J gene TRBJ2-2; tentatively, D is TRBD1 (7 bases). There are 14 residues in the CDR3. The V and J ends lost 0 bases and 7 bases respectively, with 9 bases between them. From germline, CDR1 is LGHNA and CDR2 YSLEER.

The chain links TRBV11-2 to TRBJ1-1, with TRBD1 matching 7 bases. In germline, CDR1 is SGHAT, CDR2 FQNNGV. Unmatched junction bases numbered 7, after V lost 2 bases and J lost 4 bases. The CDR3 totals 15 residues. This CDR3 reads CASSLIRGRVTEAFF. In DNA, the CDR3 is TGTGCCAGCAGCTTAATTAGGGGGCGCGTCACTGAAGCTTTCTTT.

The CDR3 here is CAISPGQGRDYGYTF. Here the CDR3 DNA reads TGTGCCATCAGTCCAGGACAGGGACGAGACTATGGCTACACCTTC. V usage is TRBV10-3 and J usage is TRBJ1-2; 8 nucleotides match TRBD1. This CDR3 is 15 amino acids long. Germline V gene sequence: CDR1 ENHRY, CDR2 SYGVKD. V was clipped by 5 bases and J by 3 bases; unmatched bases: 8.